Here is one TCR beta chain with its context. These data belong to a study of blood T cell repertoires in COVID-19. Study overall: Both acute and convalescent COVID-19 samples were obtained from the United States, Italy and Spain. T cells, B-cell-depleted T cells, or PBMCs supplied cDNA or gDNA.

Grouping used clinical history reported by participants in a survey and questionnaire. Unmatched junction bases numbered 9, after V lost 2 bases and J lost 0 bases. The CDR3 extends over 16 amino acids. Germline V gene data show CDR1 as SQVTM and CDR2 as ANQGSEA. In the source study's methods: Amplifying reference gene primers gave estimates of nucleated cell counts. Assay used: immunoSEQ multiplex PCR; TCRdb lists only in-frame clones, some missing. The V and J calls and clone size come from that table; D and trimming were worked out from the DNA. Found here are approximately 220,000 clones, around 85% of them singletons; the top ten hold under 1.5%.

The sequence came from a woman aged 35 to 49 with acute COVID-19. Sequenced input: PBMCs or T cells enriched from blood (not recorded which). The rearrangement links TRBV29-1 to TRBJ2-7, with TRBD2 matching 8 bases. CDR3 protein: CSVEWSRGGDSYEQYF. The DNA of the CDR3 is TGCAGCGTTGAATGGAGTCGGGGGGGAGACTCCTACGAGCAGTACTTC.